The 28 T cell receptor beta chains in this list originate from one sample, sequenced in a study of early T cells in non-severe SARS-CoV-2 infection. MiXCR, applied by TCRdb to the 5' RACE reads, yields one record per CDR3 protein. The sample consists of fewer than 65,000 distinct CDR3 sequences, roughly 8.2% of them appearing once. The sample in question was whole blood, obtained at baseline. The receptors stem from an adult who was a healthcare worker with PCR-confirmed SARS-CoV-2 infection or an uninfected control (not recorded which).

Ten or more counts support this clonotype. V gene TRBV11-2 combines with J gene TRBJ2-1; TRBD1 matches at 10 bases. The CDR3 length is 14 residues. Looked up from germline, CDR1 is SGHAT and CDR2 is FQNNGV. The V and J ends lost 4 bases and 7 bases, in that order; junction bases with no gene match: 4. The CDR3 bases are TGTGCCAGCAGCTCGGGACAGGGGAGGAATGAGCAGTTCTTC. Its translation is CASSSGQGRNEQFF.

This clonotype was observed at least ten times. The rearrangement joins TRBV29-1 to TRBJ2-3; 7 bases align to TRBD2. Trimming removed 7 bases from V and 0 bases from J; junction bases left unmatched: 13. The CDR3 spans 16 residues. Looked up from germline, CDR1 is SQVTM and CDR2 is ANQGSEA. CDR3 nucleotide sequence: TGCAGCGCTCGTACTACCGGGACTACTAGCACAGATACGCAGTATTTT. Encoded protein: CSARTTGTTSTDTQYF.

This clonotype has just a few counts. The chain has TRBV29-1 and TRBJ2-2; D possibly corresponds to TRBD1 (5 bases). Trimming cost V 4 bases and J 9 bases, with 12 bases left between them. The V gene's germline CDR1 is SQVTM and CDR2 ANQGSEA. The CDR3 contains 12 residues. CDR3 residues: CSVAAGSRELFF. The CDR3 DNA reads TGCAGCGTTGCCGCAGGGTCCCGGGAGCTGTTTTTT.

This clonotype showed up just a few times. This chain links TRBV6-2 or TRBV6-3 with TRBJ2-1; 13 bases are shared with TRBD2. V lost 7 bases, J lost 6 bases, and 9 bases stayed unmatched. This CDR3 spans 16 amino acids. Germline V gene data show CDR1 as MNHEY and CDR2 as SVGEGT. For the CDR3, the DNA is TGTGCCAGCATACGGACTAGCGGGAGAGGGGGCAATGAGCAGTTCTTC. Translation: CASIRTSGRGGNEQFF.

The chain uses TRBV18 and TRBJ1-1, with no clear D. There are 16 residues in the CDR3. Between the trimmed V and J ends, which lost 6 bases and 0 bases, there was a span of 17 bases. Germline CDR1 reads KGHSH; CDR2 reads LQKENI. The CDR3 DNA is TGTGCCAGCTCCCCCAGAGGGATCCCCTTGAACACTGAAGCTTTCTTT. Its translation is CASSPRGIPLNTEAFF.

This clonotype was recorded at least ten times. The CDR3 spells CASSLEITKRQYF. The DNA for the CDR3 is TGTGCCAGCAGCTTAGAGATCACAAAACGGCAGTACTTC. The chain recombines TRBV7-2 with TRBJ2-7; D remains unclear. The germline CDR1 and CDR2 sequences are SGHTA and FQGNSA. The CDR3 has 13 residues. Trimming removed 1 base from V and 9 bases from J, with 13 bases in between.

This clonotype was counted at least ten times. The J gene is TRBJ2-3, the V gene TRBV6-4, with D possibly being TRBD1 (5 bases). Trimming stripped 6 bases from V and 2 bases from J, with 12 bases between. Germline V CDR1 and CDR2: MRHNA, SNTAGT. The CDR3 is 14 amino acids. The CDR3 loop is CASSQGYSTDTQYF. For the CDR3, the DNA is TGTGCCAGCAGCCAGGGCTATTCCACAGATACGCAGTATTTT.

The chain recombines TRBV28 with TRBJ1-2; D is possibly TRBD1 (5 bases). Per germline, CDR1 MDHEN and CDR2 SYDVKM. The CDR3 has 13 amino acids. V was shortened by 8 bases and J by 4 bases, with 14 bases between the two germline ends. CDR3 nucleotide sequence: TGTGCCAGCCGGGGGAGAGGAACCTATGGCTACACCTTC. This translates into CASRGRGTYGYTF.

The table lists this clonotype with a few counts. This chain uses TRBV19 with TRBJ2-7, with no clear D. This CDR3 has 15 residues. V dropped 3 bases and J dropped 0 bases, with 12 bases sitting between them. In germline, CDR1 is LNHDA, CDR2 SQIVND (reference sequence). CDR3 coding DNA: TGTGCCAGTAGTATGGTCTGGGAAAGCTCCTACGAGCAGTACTTC. As protein: CASSMVWESSYEQYF.

This clonotype was counted at least ten times. V usage is TRBV13 and J usage is TRBJ2-7, with D tentatively TRBD1 or TRBD2 (5 bases each). CDR1 is PRHDT and CDR2 is FYEKMQ in the germline V gene (reference sequence). V dropped 9 bases and J dropped 3 bases, with 18 bases sitting between them. The CDR3 spans 14 residues. The CDR3 DNA reads as TGTGCCAGTACTAACCGGGACCATAACTACGAGCAGTACTTC. Amino acid sequence: CASTNRDHNYEQYF.

The table lists this clonotype with many counts. J is TRBJ2-4 and V is TRBV12-3 or TRBV12-4; D is ambiguous. The CDR3 loop spans 15 amino acids. The V end was cut by 3 bases, the J end by 0 bases, with 9 bases between. The CDR3 DNA reads as TGTGCCAGCAGTTTCAGGAGACTAGCCAAAAACATTCAGTACTTC. Its protein product is CASSFRRLAKNIQYF.

The sample holds many counts of this clonotype. This rearrangement joins TRBV10-3 to TRBJ1-4; TRBD1 matches at 7 bases. With V trimmed by 4 bases and J by 0 bases, 8 bases remained unmatched. The CDR3 is made up of 17 amino acids. In germline, CDR1 is ENHRY, CDR2 SYGVKD. In DNA form, the CDR3 reads TGTGCCATCAGTGCCAGGGAGGGGGCTGCAACTAATGAAAAACTGTTTTTT. Amino acids: CAISAREGAATNEKLFF.

The chain recombines TRBV4-3 with TRBJ2-7; no reliable D call. The CDR3 covers 15 residues. The V end was cut by 0 bases, the J end by 4 bases, with 13 bases between. Germline V lookup: CDR1 LGHNA, CDR2 YSLEER. This chain's CDR3 is CASSQDSGLRYEQYF. The CDR3 DNA is TGCGCCAGCAGCCAAGATTCAGGCCTCCGTTACGAGCAGTACTTC.

The chain has TRBV5-1 and TRBJ2-3, with D perhaps TRBD1 or TRBD2 (6 bases each). The CDR3 sequence is 17 residues long. V lost 0 bases, J lost 3 bases, and 17 bases lay in between. From germline, CDR1 is SGHRS and CDR2 YFSETQ. CDR3 in DNA: TGCGCCAGCAGCTTGGCCCCCGGTGGGGGGCGAACAGATACGCAGTATTTT. Translation gives CASSLAPGGGRTDTQYF.

This clonotype was seen repeatedly, ten times or more. The rearrangement joins TRBV27 to TRBJ2-1; 8 nucleotides match TRBD1. Germline assignment: CDR1 MNHEY and CDR2 SMNVEV (reference sequence). The junction had 10 bases not matched to a gene; V was cut back by 6 bases and J by 0 bases. This CDR3 contains 17 residues. This CDR3 reads CASSLLWTGTSYNEQFF. The CDR3 coding sequence is TGTGCCAGCAGCCTCCTCTGGACAGGGACCTCCTACAATGAGCAGTTCTTC.

This clonotype was detected a few times. The rearrangement uses TRBV7-9 and TRBJ2-7, with 8 bases aligning to TRBD1. With 6 bases clipped from V and 1 base from J, the junction kept 20 bases outside the gene matches. The CDR3 loop spans 19 amino acids. CDR1 is SEHNR, CDR2 FQNEAQ, per germline (reference sequence). CDR3 nucleotide sequence: TGTGCCAGCAGTCGCACTTACCCGACGGGGCAGGGGGCTTCCTACGAGCAGTACTTC. It is translated as CASSRTYPTGQGASYEQYF.

In this sample, this clonotype turned up a few times. This chain uses TRBV5-1 with TRBJ2-7, with a tentative D call TRBD2 (6 bases). Germline CDR1 and CDR2: SGHRS and YFSETQ. V lost 0 bases and J 4 bases, leaving 8 bases between the germline ends. The length of the CDR3 is 13 residues. The CDR3 nucleotides are TGCGCCAGCAGCTTGGGGACTACGTACGAGCAGTACTTC. The encoded protein is CASSLGTTYEQYF.

This clonotype was counted only a few times. This chain joins TRBV7-2 and TRBJ2-7, with 10 bases that match TRBD1. In germline, CDR1 is SGHTA, CDR2 FQGNSA. With 5 bases clipped from V and 4 bases from J, the junction kept 5 bases outside the gene matches. The CDR3 spans 14 residues. The CDR3 loop reads CASSGWDRGYEQYF. The CDR3, as DNA: TGTGCCAGCAGCGGATGGGACAGGGGTTACGAGCAGTACTTC.

The chain uses TRBV3-1 and TRBJ2-4; D call uncertain. Per germline, CDR1 LGHDT and CDR2 YNNKEL (reference sequence). V gave up 1 base and J gave up 0 bases, with 4 bases separating them. CDR3 length: 14 amino acids. CDR3 region: CASSQGLAKNIQYF. CDR3 nucleotides: TGTGCCAGCAGCCAAGGCCTAGCCAAAAACATTCAGTACTTC.

The V gene is TRBV7-6, the J gene TRBJ2-7; 11 bases are a match to TRBD2. The CDR3 extends over 16 amino acids. V dropped 4 bases and J dropped 2; count of bases not matched to a gene: 7. Germline loops: CDR1 SGHVS, CDR2 FNYEAQ. This chain's CDR3 is CASSSRPGLAAYEQYF. The DNA of the CDR3 is TGTGCCAGCAGCTCGCGACCGGGACTAGCGGCCTACGAGCAGTACTTC.

This clonotype has a count of ten or more. J is TRBJ1-4 and V is TRBV27; D may be TRBD1 (6 bases). CDR1 is MNHEY and CDR2 is SMNVEV in the germline V gene (reference sequence). V dropped 2 bases and J dropped 8 bases, with 12 bases sitting between them. This CDR3 is 14 amino acids long. The CDR3 spells CASSLRGRSEKLFF. CDR3 DNA sequence: TGTGCCAGCAGTTTACGGGGGCGGTCGGAAAAACTGTTTTTT.

This clonotype appeared many times. The chain uses TRBV4-1 and TRBJ1-1; D is ambiguous. V lost 1 base to trimming and J lost 6 bases, with 12 bases between them. This CDR3 is built from 14 residues. Germline values: CDR1 MGHRA, CDR2 YSYEKL. CDR3 residues: CASSQVSDRAEAFF. The CDR3 coding sequence is TGCGCCAGCAGCCAAGTCAGTGATAGGGCTGAAGCTTTCTTT.

This clonotype was seen a handful of times. Here the CDR3 reads CASGAGLSSESYEQYF. The CDR3 DNA follows: TGTGCCAGCGGTGCAGGTCTATCAAGCGAGTCCTACGAGCAGTACTTC. The chain links TRBV28 to TRBJ2-7; no reliable D call. The CDR3 runs to 16 residues. Trimming removed 8 bases at V and 1 base at J, with 21 bases between. Germline loops: CDR1 MDHEN, CDR2 SYDVKM.

This clonotype has only a few counts. The chain combines TRBV7-9 with TRBJ2-6, with D possibly being TRBD1 or TRBD2 (6 bases each). The V gene's germline CDR1 is SEHNR and CDR2 FQNEAQ (reference sequence). Trimming removed 3 bases from V and 2 bases from J, with 8 bases in between. The CDR3 is 15 residues long. The CDR3 region is CASSFRGPGANVLTF. The CDR3 bases are TGTGCCAGCAGCTTCCGGGGGCCTGGGGCCAACGTCCTGACTTTC.

This clonotype was observed a handful of times. The chain is built from TRBV15 and TRBJ2-6, with a possible D match to TRBD1 (5 bases). V was trimmed by 3 bases and J by 2 bases, leaving 8 bases between them. The CDR3 covers 15 residues. Per the germline V gene, CDR1 is LNHNV and CDR2 is YYDKDF (reference sequence). CDR3 amino acids: CATSSRGPGANVLTF. CDR3 bases: TGTGCCACCAGCAGTAGGGGCCCTGGGGCCAACGTCCTGACTTTC.

This clonotype was counted between two and nine times. The V and J genes are TRBV30 and TRBJ2-1; a weak D match, TRBD2 (5 bases). V gave up 2 bases and J gave up 3 bases, with 8 bases separating them. The CDR3 has 13 residues. Germline CDR1 reads GTSNPN; CDR2 reads SVGIG (reference sequence). CDR3 amino acids: CAWSPGSYNEQFF. The CDR3 DNA sequence: TGTGCCTGGAGTCCTGGGAGCTACAATGAGCAGTTCTTC.

The chain recombines TRBV12-3 or TRBV12-4 with TRBJ2-7; 9 bases map to TRBD1. Trimming removed 3 bases from V and 1 base from J; junction bases left unmatched: 1. The CDR3 sequence is 14 residues long. CDR3 bases: TGTGCCAGCAGTTTCGGGACAGGGTCCTACGAGCAGTACTTC. The encoded protein is CASSFGTGSYEQYF.

The chain has TRBV4-1 and TRBJ1-4; D is undetermined. Looked up from germline, CDR1 is MGHRA and CDR2 is YSYEKL. CDR3 length equals 13 residues. Trimming cost V 4 bases and J 1 base, with 4 bases left between them. The CDR3 bases are TGCGCCAGCAGCCGGGGAACTAATGAAAAACTGTTTTTT. Translated, it gives CASSRGTNEKLFF.